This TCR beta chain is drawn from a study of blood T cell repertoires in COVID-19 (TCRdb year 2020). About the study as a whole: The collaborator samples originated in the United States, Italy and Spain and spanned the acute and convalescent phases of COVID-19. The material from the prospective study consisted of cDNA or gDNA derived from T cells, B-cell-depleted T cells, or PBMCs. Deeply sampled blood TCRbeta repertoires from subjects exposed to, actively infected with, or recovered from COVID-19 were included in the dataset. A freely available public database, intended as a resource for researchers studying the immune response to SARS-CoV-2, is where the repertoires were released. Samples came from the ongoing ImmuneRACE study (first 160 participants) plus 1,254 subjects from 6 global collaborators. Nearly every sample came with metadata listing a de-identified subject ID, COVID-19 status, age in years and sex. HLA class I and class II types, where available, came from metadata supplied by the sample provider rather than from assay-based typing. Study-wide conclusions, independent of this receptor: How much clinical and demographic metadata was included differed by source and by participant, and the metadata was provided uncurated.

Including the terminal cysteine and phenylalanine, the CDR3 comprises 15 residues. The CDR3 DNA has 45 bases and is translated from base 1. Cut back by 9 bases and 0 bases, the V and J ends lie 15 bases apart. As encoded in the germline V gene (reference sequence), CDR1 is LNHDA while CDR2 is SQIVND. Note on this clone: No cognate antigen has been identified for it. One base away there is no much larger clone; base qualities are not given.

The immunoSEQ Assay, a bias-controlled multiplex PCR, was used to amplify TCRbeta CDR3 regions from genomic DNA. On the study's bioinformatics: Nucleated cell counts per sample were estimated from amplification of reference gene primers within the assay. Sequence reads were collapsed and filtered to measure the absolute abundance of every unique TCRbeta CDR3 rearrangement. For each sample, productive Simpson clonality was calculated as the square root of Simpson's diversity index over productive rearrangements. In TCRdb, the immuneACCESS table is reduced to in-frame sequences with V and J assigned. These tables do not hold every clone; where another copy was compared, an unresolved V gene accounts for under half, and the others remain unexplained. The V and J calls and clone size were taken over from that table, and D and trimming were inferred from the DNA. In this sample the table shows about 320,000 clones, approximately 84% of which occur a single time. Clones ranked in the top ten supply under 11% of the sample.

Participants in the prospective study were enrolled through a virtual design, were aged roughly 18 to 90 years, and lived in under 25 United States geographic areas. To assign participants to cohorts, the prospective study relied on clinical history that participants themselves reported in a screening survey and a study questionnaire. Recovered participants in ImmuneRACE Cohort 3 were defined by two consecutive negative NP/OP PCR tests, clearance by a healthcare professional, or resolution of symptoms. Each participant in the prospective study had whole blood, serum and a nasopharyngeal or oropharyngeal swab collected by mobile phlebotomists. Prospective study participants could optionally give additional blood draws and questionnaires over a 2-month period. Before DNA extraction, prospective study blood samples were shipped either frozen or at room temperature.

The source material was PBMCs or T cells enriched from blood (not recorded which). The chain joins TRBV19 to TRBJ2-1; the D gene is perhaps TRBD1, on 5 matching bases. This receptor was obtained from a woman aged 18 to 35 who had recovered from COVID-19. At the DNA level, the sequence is TGTGCCAGCTTGGGGCGACTGAGCTCCTACAATGAGCAGTTCTTC. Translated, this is CASLGRLSSYNEQFF. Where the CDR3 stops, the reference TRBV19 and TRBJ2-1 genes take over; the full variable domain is DGGITQSPKYLFRKEGQNVTLSCEQNLNHDAMYWYRQDPGQGLRLIYYSQIVNDFQKGDIAEGYSVSREKKESFPLTVTSAQKNPTAFYLCASLGRLSSYNEQFFGPGTRLTVL.